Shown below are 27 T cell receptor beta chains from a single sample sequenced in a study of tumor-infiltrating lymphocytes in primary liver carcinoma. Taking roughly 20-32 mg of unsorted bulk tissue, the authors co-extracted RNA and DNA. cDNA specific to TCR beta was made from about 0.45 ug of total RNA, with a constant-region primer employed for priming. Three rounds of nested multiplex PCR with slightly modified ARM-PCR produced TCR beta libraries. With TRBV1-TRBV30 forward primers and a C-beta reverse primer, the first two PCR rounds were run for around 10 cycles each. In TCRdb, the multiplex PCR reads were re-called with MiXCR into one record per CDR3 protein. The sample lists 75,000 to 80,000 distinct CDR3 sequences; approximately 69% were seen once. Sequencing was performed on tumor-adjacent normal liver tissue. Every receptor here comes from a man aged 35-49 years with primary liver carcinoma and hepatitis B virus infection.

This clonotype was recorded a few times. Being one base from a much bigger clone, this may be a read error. Written as DNA, the CDR3 is TGTGCCAGCAACATTCAGGGAGTAAGGGCAGATACGCAGTATTTT. Its translation: CASNIQGVRADTQYF. The chain carries TRBV5-4 and TRBJ2-3, with D possibly being TRBD1 or TRBD2 (5 bases each). The V end was cut by 6 bases, the J end by 4 bases, with 18 bases between. Germline CDR1 is SGHNT and CDR2 is YYREEE (reference sequence). CDR3 size: 15 residues.

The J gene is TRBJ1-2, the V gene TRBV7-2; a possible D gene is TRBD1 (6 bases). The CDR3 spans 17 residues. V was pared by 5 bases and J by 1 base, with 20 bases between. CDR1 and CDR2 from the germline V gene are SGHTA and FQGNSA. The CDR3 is CASSIGAGALVNYGYTF. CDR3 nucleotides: TGTGCCAGCAGCATCGGGGCAGGGGCCCTTGTTAACTATGGCTACACCTTC.

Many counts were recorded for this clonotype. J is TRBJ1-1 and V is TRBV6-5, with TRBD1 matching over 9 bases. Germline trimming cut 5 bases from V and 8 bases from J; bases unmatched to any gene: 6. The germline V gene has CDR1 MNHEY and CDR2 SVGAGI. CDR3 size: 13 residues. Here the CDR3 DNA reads TGTGCCAGCAGTAGGACAGGGGAAACAGAAGCTTTCTTT. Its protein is CASSRTGETEAFF.

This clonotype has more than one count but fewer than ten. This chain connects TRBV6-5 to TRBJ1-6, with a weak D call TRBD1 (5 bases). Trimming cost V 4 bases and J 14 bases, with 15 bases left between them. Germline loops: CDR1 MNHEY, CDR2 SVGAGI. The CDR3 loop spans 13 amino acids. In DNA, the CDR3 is TGTGCCAGCAGTTGGGGAACGAGGGGAGCCCTCCACTTT. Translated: CASSWGTRGALHF.

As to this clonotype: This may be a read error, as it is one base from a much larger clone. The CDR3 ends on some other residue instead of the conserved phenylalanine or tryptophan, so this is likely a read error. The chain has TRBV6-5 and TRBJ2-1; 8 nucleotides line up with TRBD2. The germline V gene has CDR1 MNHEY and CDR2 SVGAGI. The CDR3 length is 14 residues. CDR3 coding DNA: TGTGTCAGCACCACCGGGACTAGGGACAATGAGCAGTTCTTA. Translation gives CVSTTGTRDNEQFL.

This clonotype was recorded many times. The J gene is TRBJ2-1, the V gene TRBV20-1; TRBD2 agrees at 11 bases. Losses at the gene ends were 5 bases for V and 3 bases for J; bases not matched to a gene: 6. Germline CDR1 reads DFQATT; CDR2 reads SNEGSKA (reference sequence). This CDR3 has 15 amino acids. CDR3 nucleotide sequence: TGCAGTGCTTTGGGACTAGCGGAGGTCTACAATGAGCAGTTCTTC. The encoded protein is CSALGLAEVYNEQFF.

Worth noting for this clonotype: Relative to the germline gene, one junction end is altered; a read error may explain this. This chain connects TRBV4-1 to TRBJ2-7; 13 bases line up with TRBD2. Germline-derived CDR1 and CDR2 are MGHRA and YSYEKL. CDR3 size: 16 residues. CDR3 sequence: CASSQAGTSGIYEHYF. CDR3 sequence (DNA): TGCGCCAGCAGCCAAGCCGGGACTAGCGGGATCTACGAGCATTACTTC.

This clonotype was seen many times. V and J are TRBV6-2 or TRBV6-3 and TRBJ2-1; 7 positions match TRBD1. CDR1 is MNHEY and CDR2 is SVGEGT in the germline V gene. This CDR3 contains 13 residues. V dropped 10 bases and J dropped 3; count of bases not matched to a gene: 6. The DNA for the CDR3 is TGTGCCACCATGGGGGACAGCTACAATGAGCAGTTCTTC. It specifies CATMGDSYNEQFF.

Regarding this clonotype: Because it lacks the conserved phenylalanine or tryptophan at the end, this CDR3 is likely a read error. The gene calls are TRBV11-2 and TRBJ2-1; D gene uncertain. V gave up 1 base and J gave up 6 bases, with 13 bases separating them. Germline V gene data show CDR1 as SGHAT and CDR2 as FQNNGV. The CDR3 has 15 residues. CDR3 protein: CASSLVAGIVNEQFI. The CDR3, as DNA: TGTGCCAGCAGCTTAGTTGCAGGAATTGTCAATGAGCAGTTCATC.

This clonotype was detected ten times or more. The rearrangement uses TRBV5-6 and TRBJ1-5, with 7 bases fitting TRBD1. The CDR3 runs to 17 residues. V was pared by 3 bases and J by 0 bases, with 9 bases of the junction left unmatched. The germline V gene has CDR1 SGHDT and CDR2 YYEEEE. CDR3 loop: CASSSFLGQYSNQPQHF. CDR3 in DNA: TGTGCCAGCAGCTCATTCCTGGGACAGTATAGCAATCAGCCCCAGCATTTT.

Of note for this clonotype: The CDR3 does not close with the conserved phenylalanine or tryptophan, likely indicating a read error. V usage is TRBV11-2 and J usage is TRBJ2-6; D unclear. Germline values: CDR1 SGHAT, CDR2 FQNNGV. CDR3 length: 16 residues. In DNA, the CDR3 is TGTGTCAGCAGCTTAGATCTCGGTGCTGGGGCCAACGTCCTGACTATC. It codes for CVSSLDLGAGANVLTI.

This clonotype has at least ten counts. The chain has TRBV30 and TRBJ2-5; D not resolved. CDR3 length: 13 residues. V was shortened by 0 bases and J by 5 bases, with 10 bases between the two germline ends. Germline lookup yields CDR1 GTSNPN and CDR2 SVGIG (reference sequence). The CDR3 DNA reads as TGTGCCTGGAGTGTAACCGCCTGGGAGACCCAGTACTTC. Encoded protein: CAWSVTAWETQYF.

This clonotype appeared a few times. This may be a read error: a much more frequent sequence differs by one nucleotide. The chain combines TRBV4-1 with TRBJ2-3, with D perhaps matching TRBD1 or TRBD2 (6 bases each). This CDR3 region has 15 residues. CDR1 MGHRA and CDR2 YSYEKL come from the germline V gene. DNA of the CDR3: TGCGCCAGCGGCCAAGATCGGCTAGGGGGGGATACGCAGTATTTT. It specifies CASGQDRLGGDTQYF.

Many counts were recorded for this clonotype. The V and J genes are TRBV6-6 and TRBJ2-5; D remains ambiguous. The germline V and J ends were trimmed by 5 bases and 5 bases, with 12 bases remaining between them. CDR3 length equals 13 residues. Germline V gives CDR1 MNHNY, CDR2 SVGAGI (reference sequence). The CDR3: CASSTTVRETQYF. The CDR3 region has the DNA TGTGCCAGCAGTACGACGGTCCGGGAGACCCAGTACTTC.

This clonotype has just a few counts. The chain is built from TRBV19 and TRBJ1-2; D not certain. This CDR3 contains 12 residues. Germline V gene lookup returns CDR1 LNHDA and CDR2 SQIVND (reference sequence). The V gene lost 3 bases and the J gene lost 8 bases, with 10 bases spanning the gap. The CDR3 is CASSITDGGYTF. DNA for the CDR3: TGTGCCAGTAGTATCACCGATGGGGGCTACACCTTC.

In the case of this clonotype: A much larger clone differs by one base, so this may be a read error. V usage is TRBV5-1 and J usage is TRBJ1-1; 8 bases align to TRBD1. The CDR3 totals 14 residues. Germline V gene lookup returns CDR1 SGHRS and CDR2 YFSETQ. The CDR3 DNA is TGCGCCAACAGCGAGGGGACAGGAAACACTGAAGCTTTCTTT. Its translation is CANSEGTGNTEAFF.

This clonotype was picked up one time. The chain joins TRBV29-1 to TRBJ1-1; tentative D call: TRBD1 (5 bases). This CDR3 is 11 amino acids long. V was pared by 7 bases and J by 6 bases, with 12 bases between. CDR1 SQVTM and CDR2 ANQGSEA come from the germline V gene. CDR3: CSGDGGSEAFF. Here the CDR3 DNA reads TGCAGCGGGGACGGGGGATCTGAAGCTTTCTTT.

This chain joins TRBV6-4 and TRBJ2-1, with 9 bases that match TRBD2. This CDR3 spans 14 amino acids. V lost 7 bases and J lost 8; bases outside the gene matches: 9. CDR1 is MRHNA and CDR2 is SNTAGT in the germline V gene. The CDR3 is CASNEGTSNDEQFF. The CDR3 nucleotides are TGTGCCAGCAATGAAGGGACTAGCAACGATGAGCAGTTCTTC.

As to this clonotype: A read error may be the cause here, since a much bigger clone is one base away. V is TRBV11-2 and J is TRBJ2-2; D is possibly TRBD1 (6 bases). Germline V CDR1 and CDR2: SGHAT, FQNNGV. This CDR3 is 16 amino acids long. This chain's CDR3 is CTSSSRQASNTGELFF. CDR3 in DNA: TGTACCAGCAGCTCCAGACAGGCTTCGAACACCGGGGAGCTGTTTTTT.

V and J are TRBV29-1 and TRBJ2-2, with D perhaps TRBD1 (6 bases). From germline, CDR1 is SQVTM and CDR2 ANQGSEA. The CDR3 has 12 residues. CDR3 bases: TGCAGTGGGGGCGGTGACACCGGGGAGCTGTTTTTT. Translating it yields CSGGGDTGELFF.

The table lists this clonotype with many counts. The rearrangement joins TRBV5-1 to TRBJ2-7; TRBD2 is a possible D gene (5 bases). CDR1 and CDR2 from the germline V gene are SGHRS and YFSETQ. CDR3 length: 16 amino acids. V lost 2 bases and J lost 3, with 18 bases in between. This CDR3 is CASSFRSGEKDYEQYF. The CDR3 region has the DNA TGCGCCAGCAGCTTCCGGTCTGGGGAGAAAGACTACGAGCAGTACTTC.

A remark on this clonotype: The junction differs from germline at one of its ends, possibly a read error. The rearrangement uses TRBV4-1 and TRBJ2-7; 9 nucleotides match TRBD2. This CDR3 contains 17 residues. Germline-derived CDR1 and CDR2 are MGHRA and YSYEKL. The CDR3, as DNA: TGCACCAGTAGCCAACGGACTAGCGCCCGAGGGGCCTACGAGCAGTACTTC. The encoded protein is CTSSQRTSARGAYEQYF.

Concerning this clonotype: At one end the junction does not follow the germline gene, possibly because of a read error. CDR3 DNA sequence: TGTGCCTGCAGCAGGGACGTGTCCTACAATGAGCAGTTCTTC. This sequence encodes CACSRDVSYNEQFF. V and J are TRBV5-6 and TRBJ2-1, with D tentatively TRBD1 or TRBD2 (5 bases each). This CDR3 has 14 residues. From germline, CDR1 is SGHDT and CDR2 YYEEEE.

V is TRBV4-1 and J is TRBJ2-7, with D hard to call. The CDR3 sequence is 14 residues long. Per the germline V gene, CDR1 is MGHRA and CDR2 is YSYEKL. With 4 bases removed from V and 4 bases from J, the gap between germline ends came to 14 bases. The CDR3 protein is CASSPHHLGYEQYV. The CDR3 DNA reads TGCGCCAGCAGCCCTCACCATCTAGGGTACGAGCAGTACGTC.

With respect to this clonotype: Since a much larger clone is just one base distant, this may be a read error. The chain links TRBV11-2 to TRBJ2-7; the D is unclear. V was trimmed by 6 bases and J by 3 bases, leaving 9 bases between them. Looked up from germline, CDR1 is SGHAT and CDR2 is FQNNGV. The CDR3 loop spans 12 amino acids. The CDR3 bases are TGTGCCAGCAGTCCCGTGGTCTACGAGCAGTACTTC. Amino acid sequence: CASSPVVYEQYF.

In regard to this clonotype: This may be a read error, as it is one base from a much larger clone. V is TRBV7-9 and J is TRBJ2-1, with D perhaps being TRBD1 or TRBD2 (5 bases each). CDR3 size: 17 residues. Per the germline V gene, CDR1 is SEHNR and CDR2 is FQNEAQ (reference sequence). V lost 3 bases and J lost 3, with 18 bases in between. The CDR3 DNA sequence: TGTGCCAGCAGCTTGCTGGGACGGAAAGGAAGCTACAATGAGCAGTTCTTC. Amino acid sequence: CASSLLGRKGSYNEQFF. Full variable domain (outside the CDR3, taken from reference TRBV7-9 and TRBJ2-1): DTGVSQNPRHKITKRGQNVTFRCDPISEHNRLYWYRQTLGQGPEFLTYFQNEAQLEKSRLLSDRFSAERPKGSFSTLEIQRTEQGDSAMYLCASSLLGRKGSYNEQFFGPGTRLTVL.

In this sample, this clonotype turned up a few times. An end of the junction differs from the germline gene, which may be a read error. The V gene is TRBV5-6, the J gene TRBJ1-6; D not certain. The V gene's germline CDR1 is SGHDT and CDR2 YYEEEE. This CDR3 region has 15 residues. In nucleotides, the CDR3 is TGTGCCGGCAGCCCAAGGACTCCAGTGAATTCACCCCTCCACTTT. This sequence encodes CAGSPRTPVNSPLHF.